Each of the 22 T cell receptor beta chains below was sequenced from the same sample in a study of long-term antiretroviral therapy in people with HIV. immunoSEQ v3.0 was run at survey level. Assay used: immunoSEQ multiplex PCR; TCRdb lists only in-frame clones, some missing. The profile shows under 20,000 clones, 80% of them singletons. Sample: unsorted PBMCs, taken 0.2 years after starting antiretroviral therapy. The source of these receptors is a middle-aged woman with HIV.

The J gene is TRBJ1-5, the V gene TRBV19; the D is unclear. Germline V gene lookup returns CDR1 LNHDA and CDR2 SQIVND (reference sequence). CDR3 size: 13 residues. The V gene lost 0 bases and the J gene lost 4 bases, with 4 bases spanning the gap. The CDR3, as DNA: TGTGCCAGTAGTATAGAGGGTAATCAGCCCCAGCATTTT. Its protein product is CASSIEGNQPQHF. The whole variable domain, remainder taken from reference TRBV19 and TRBJ1-5, is DGGITQSPKYLFRKEGQNVTLSCEQNLNHDAMYWYRQDPGQGLRLIYYSQIVNDFQKGDIAEGYSVSREKKESFPLTVTSAQKNPTAFYLCASSIEGNQPQHFGDGTRLSIL.

The chain combines TRBV2 with TRBJ1-5; 11 bases map to TRBD1. This CDR3 is built from 17 residues. V was clipped by 8 bases and J by 4 bases; unmatched bases: 13. Germline V CDR1 and CDR2: SNHLY, FYNNEI. This chain's CDR3 is CASRFSGQGDVNQPQHF. The CDR3 DNA reads as TGTGCCAGCCGATTCTCGGGACAGGGGGACGTAAATCAGCCCCAGCATTTT.

The chain couples TRBV7-8 to TRBJ2-1; D is unclear. V was cut by 2 bases and J by 5 bases, with 16 bases left in between. Germline V CDR1 and CDR2: SGHVS, FQNEAQ. This CDR3 is built from 16 residues. CDR3 bases: TGTGCCAGCAGCTTATTGACCGCGGTAAGGGACAATGAGCAGTTCTTC. Its protein is CASSLLTAVRDNEQFF.

The V call is TRBV18, the J call TRBJ1-1; D is possibly TRBD1 (5 bases). V dropped 7 bases and J dropped 8 bases, with 17 bases sitting between them. The V gene's germline CDR1 is KGHSH and CDR2 LQKENI. This CDR3 has 13 residues. CDR3 in amino acids: CASLELSGGEAFF. The CDR3 DNA reads as TGTGCCAGCTTGGAATTGAGCGGGGGGGAAGCTTTCTTT.

This clone was counted a few times. The chain uses TRBV2 and TRBJ2-1, with a weak D call TRBD2 (6 bases). Trimming left V 1 base short and J 4 bases short, with 14 bases between. CDR3 length: 16 amino acids. Germline V gene data show CDR1 as SNHLY and CDR2 as FYNNEI. CDR3 sequence (DNA): TGTGCCAGCAGTGAAGTTGGGTCGGGAGCGTACAATGAGCAGTTCTTC. Encoded protein: CASSEVGSGAYNEQFF.

The chain has TRBV12-5 and TRBJ1-1; 9 bases align to TRBD1. J was trimmed by 7 bases and V by 5 bases; bases with no gene match: 8. The CDR3 sequence is 14 residues long. The germline V gene encodes CDR1 LGHNT and CDR2 FRNRAP. This CDR3 reads CASGDLGQGIEAFF. The CDR3 bases are TGTGCTAGTGGTGACCTGGGACAGGGTATTGAAGCTTTCTTT. The full variable domain, in which reference TRBV12-5 and TRBJ1-1 provide the parts outside the CDR3, is DARVTQTPRHKVTEMGQEVTMRCQPILGHNTVFWYRQTMMQGLELLAYFRNRAPLDDSGMPKDRFSAEMPDATLATLKIQPSEPRDSAVYFCASGDLGQGIEAFFGQGTRLTVV.

The chain couples TRBV6-5 to TRBJ2-1; no firm D call. The CDR3 consists of 15 residues. CDR1 is MNHEY, CDR2 SVGAGI, per germline. Trimming took off 6 bases at V and 0 bases at J, with 12 bases between the two ends. CDR3 amino acids: CASRSQPSSYNEQFF. The CDR3, as DNA: TGTGCCAGCAGAAGCCAGCCCAGCTCCTACAATGAGCAGTTCTTC.

This rearrangement joins TRBV5-6 to TRBJ2-5; 7 bases match TRBD2. V shed 1 base and J 4 bases; nucleotides not matched to a gene: 7. Germline CDR1 is SGHDT and CDR2 is YYEEEE. The CDR3 is made up of 15 amino acids. CDR3 loop: CASSLLVAGVETQYF. CDR3 in DNA: TGTGCCAGCAGCTTGTTGGTTGCGGGAGTAGAGACCCAGTACTTC.

The rearrangement joins TRBV2 to TRBJ1-3, with D possibly TRBD1 on 6 matching bases. CDR3 length: 13 amino acids. Trimming cost V 7 bases and J 4 bases, with 11 bases left between them. The germline gives CDR1 SNHLY, CDR2 FYNNEI. DNA of the CDR3: TGTGCCAGCACATGGCAGGGGGGAAACACCATATATTTT. It is translated as CASTWQGGNTIYF.

This chain links TRBV4-1 with TRBJ1-3; no clear D gene. V shed 0 bases and J shed 0 bases, with 9 bases lying between them. CDR3 length: 16 residues. Germline assignment: CDR1 MGHRA and CDR2 YSYEKL. CDR3 sequence (DNA): TGCGCCAGCAGCCAAGACGGGCTTCTCTCTGGAAACACCATATATTTT. Translation: CASSQDGLLSGNTIYF.

The rearrangement links TRBV7-2 to TRBJ2-7, with TRBD1 as a possible D gene (6 bases). The CDR3 covers 16 residues. Trimming took off 4 bases at V and 2 bases at J, with 18 bases between the two ends. The germline CDR1 and CDR2 sequences are SGHTA and FQGNSA. As DNA, the CDR3 is TGTGCCAGCAGCTCCCTCCAGGCAGGGGTTGCCTACGAGCAGTACTTC. Amino acids: CASSSLQAGVAYEQYF. Variable domain in full (rest from reference TRBV7-2 and TRBJ2-7): GAGVSQSPSNKVTEKGKDVELRCDPISGHTALYWYRQSLGQGLEFLIYFQGNSAPDKSGLPSDRFSAERTGGSVSTLTIQRTQQEDSAVYLCASSSLQAGVAYEQYFGPGTRLTVT.

The chain combines TRBV6-5 with TRBJ2-7; no firm D call. Germline lookup yields CDR1 MNHEY and CDR2 SVGAGI. The CDR3 is 14 residues long. V was shortened by 2 bases and J by 2 bases, with 10 bases between the two germline ends. CDR3 sequence (DNA): TGTGCCAGCAGTTACGGTCCAGGTCCCTACGAGCAGTACTTC. As protein: CASSYGPGPYEQYF.

V usage is TRBV2 and J usage is TRBJ1-2, with unresolved D. CDR3 length equals 14 residues. V gave up 10 bases and J gave up 0 bases, with 15 bases separating them. Germline CDR1 and CDR2: SNHLY and FYNNEI. CDR3 amino acids: CATAVTRANYGYTF. CDR3 nucleotide sequence: TGTGCCACCGCGGTGACTAGGGCTAACTATGGCTACACCTTC.

The chain employs TRBV10-2 and TRBJ1-3, with 7 bases that match TRBD1. CDR3 length equals 19 residues. Germline V CDR1 and CDR2: WSHSY, SAAADI. Losses at the gene ends were 3 bases for V and 1 base for J; bases not matched to a gene: 15. The CDR3 sequence: CASSDPGQLPGISGNTIYF. CDR3 nucleotides: TGCGCCAGCAGTGACCCGGGACAGCTGCCGGGAATTTCTGGAAACACCATATATTTT.

The chain joins TRBV9 to TRBJ2-2; 11 bases agree with TRBD2. Germline values: CDR1 SGDLS, CDR2 YYNGEE. The CDR3 has 15 amino acids. V was pared by 4 bases and J by 3 bases, with 2 bases of the junction left unmatched. In DNA, the CDR3 is TGTGCCAGCAGCTTTAGCGGGGGGGACACCGGGGAGCTGTTTTTT. Translated: CASSFSGGDTGELFF. Combining the CDR3 with reference TRBV9 and TRBJ2-2 gives the whole variable domain DSGVTQTPKHLITATGQRVTLRCSPRSGDLSVYWYQQSLDQGLQFLIQYYNGEERAKGNILERFSAQQFPDLHSELNLSSLELGDSALYFCASSFSGGDTGELFFGEGSRLTVL.

CDR3 sequence reads: CATRGTFYPYEQYF. Written as DNA, the CDR3 is TGTGCCACCAGAGGGACCTTCTACCCCTACGAGCAGTACTTC. V usage is TRBV6-1 and J usage is TRBJ2-7; D tentatively fits TRBD1 or TRBD2 (5 bases each). CDR1 is MNHNS, CDR2 SASEGT, per germline. V lost 10 bases to trimming and J lost 2 bases, with 18 bases between them. The CDR3 extends over 14 amino acids.

The table lists this clone with a count of one. The V and J genes are TRBV28 and TRBJ2-7, with D possibly matching TRBD1 (6 bases). The germline V gene encodes CDR1 MDHEN and CDR2 SYDVKM. The V and J ends lost 6 bases and 3 bases respectively, with 30 bases between them. This CDR3 has 19 amino acids. The CDR3: CASSLTRTLSGEFGYEQYF. The CDR3 DNA follows: TGTGCCAGCAGCCTTACGCGGACACTTTCAGGGGAGTTCGGCTACGAGCAGTACTTC.

V and J are TRBV14 and TRBJ1-1; no clear D. CDR1 SGHDN and CDR2 FVKESK come from the germline V gene. The CDR3 has 15 residues. V lost 2 bases, J lost 1 base, and 11 bases lay in between. CDR3 DNA: TGTGCCAGCAGCCAAATCCCCGCGGGGAACACTGAAGCTTTCTTT. Its protein is CASSQIPAGNTEAFF. The entire variable domain, with the rest obtained from reference TRBV14 and TRBJ1-1, is as follows: EAGVTQFPSHSVIEKGQTVTLRCDPISGHDNLYWYRRVMGKEIKFLLHFVKESKQDESGMPNNRFLAERTGGTYSTLKVQPAELEDSGVYFCASSQIPAGNTEAFFGQGTRLTVV.

CDR3 coding DNA: TGTGCCTGGAGTTCGGACAGGGGATACAATGAGCAGTTCTTC. Translating it yields CAWSSDRGYNEQFF. The V and J genes are TRBV30 and TRBJ2-1; 9 nucleotides align to TRBD1. CDR1 is GTSNPN, CDR2 SVGIG, per germline (reference sequence). CDR3 length: 14 amino acids. V shed 2 bases and J 4 bases; nucleotides not matched to a gene: 3.

The V gene is TRBV2, the J gene TRBJ2-7; weak D call: TRBD1 (7 bases). CDR3 length: 15 residues. Germline V gives CDR1 SNHLY, CDR2 FYNNEI. With 6 bases removed from V and 2 bases from J, the gap between germline ends came to 17 bases. The CDR3 region is CASSSSGGTAYEQYF. Written as DNA, the CDR3 is TGTGCCAGCAGCAGCTCCGGCGGGACAGCCTACGAGCAGTACTTC.

The chain has TRBV27 and TRBJ2-7; D is uncertain. Trimming pared 3 bases from V and 4 bases from J, leaving 16 bases between. Germline-derived CDR1 and CDR2 are MNHEY and SMNVEV (reference sequence). The CDR3 is 15 amino acids. The CDR3 DNA is TGTGCCAGCAGTTTGTATTTGGATGGGATTTACGAGCAGTACTTC. Protein product: CASSLYLDGIYEQYF.

This clone showed up just a few times. The chain recombines TRBV7-8 with TRBJ1-2; D unresolved. Germline assignment: CDR1 SGHVS and CDR2 FQNEAQ. The CDR3 length is 13 residues. Trimming removed 0 bases at V and 4 bases at J, with 6 bases between. CDR3 sequence reads: CASSLAQSYGYTF. In DNA form, the CDR3 reads TGTGCCAGCAGCTTAGCACAAAGCTATGGCTACACCTTC.